The following is a T cell receptor beta chain sequence with its context. What it binds is not known. The data are from a study of CD8 T cells in Susac syndrome. Overall study results and limits: There was no clonal expansion in the CD4+ T cell repertoires of Susac syndrome. The authors acknowledged that their TCR sequencing and HLA analysis involved a relatively small number of individuals.

There are 16 residues in the CDR3. The V segment lost 2 bases and the J segment 0 bases; nucleotides outside the gene matches: 7. Germline lookup yields CDR1 GTSNPN and CDR2 SVGIG (reference sequence). TCR beta from blood CD8+ and CD4+ T cells was sequenced. An input of roughly 0.45 to 1 ug of RNA was subjected to reverse transcription using random hexamers. The amplification used immunoSEQ multiplex PCR on TCR beta CDR3; it spanned 54 Vbeta and 13 Jbeta. MiXCR, applied by TCRdb to the immunoSEQ multiplex PCR reads, yields one record per CDR3 protein. The sample records about 240,000 distinct CDR3 sequences, approximately 95% being singletons.

The chain employs TRBV30 and TRBJ2-4, with 7 bases fitting TRBD2. Sample: CD4+ T cells from PBMCs. The sequence was collected from a human donor with Susac syndrome. The CDR3 sequence is CAWSLSAGVAKNIQYF. The CDR3 DNA is TGTGCCTGGAGTTTATCGGCGGGGGTAGCCAAAAACATTCAGTACTTC.